This TCR beta chain is from a study of control samples from healthy donors and cancer patients (dated by TCRdb to 2020 to 2021). The library was obtained by the immunoSEQ multiplex PCR assay. This immuneACCESS table, as held by TCRdb, lists in-frame sequences with V and J called but not all clones. Of the missing ones, under half trace to an unresolved V gene in checked studies; the others have no known cause. In all, the sample holds a few hundred thousand clones, and around 90% of those were seen once. The ten biggest clones cover approximately 6.3% of the sample. CDR1 LNHDA and CDR2 SQIVND were looked up in the germline V gene (reference sequence). V and J are trimmed by 5 bases and 4 bases, and the gene matches miss 6 bases of the junction. The CDR3 numbers 14 residues from cysteine through phenylalanine. The entry retains the CDR3 DNA only, 42 bases that are in frame from base 1. A note on this clone: Its antigen is unknown. No much larger clone exists at a distance of one base, and base qualities are not known.

The rearrangement joined TRBV19 to TRBJ1-1; TRBD1 matches 8 bases in the middle. The receptor's source is a man aged 40-49 years with head and neck cancer. Source material: PBMCs. The CDR3 corresponds to CASSFRGQGTEAFF. The DNA sequence is as follows: TGTGCCAGTAGTTTCAGGGGGCAGGGCACTGAAGCTTTCTTT.